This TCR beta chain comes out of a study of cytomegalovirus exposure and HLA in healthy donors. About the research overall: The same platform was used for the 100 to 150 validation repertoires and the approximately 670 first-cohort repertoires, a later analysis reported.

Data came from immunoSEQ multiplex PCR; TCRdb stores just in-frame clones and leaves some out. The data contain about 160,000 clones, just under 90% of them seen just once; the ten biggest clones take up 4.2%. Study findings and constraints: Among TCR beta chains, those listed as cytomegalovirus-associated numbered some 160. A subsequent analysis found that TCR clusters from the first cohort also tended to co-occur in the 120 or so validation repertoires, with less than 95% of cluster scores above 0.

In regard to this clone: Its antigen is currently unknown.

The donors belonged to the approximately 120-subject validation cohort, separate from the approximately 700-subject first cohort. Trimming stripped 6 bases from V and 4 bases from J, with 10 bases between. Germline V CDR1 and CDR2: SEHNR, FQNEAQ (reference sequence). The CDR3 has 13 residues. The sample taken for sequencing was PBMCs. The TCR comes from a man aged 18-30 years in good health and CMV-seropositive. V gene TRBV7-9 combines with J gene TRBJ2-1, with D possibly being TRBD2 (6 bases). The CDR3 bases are TGTGCCAGCAGTCCGACTAGGTACAATGAGCAGTTCTTC. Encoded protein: CASSPTRYNEQFF. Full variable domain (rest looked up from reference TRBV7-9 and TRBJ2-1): DTGVSQNPRHKITKRGQNVTFRCDPISEHNRLYWYRQTLGQGPEFLTYFQNEAQLEKSRLLSDRFSAERPKGSFSTLEIQRTEQGDSAMYLCASSPTRYNEQFFGPGTRLTVL.